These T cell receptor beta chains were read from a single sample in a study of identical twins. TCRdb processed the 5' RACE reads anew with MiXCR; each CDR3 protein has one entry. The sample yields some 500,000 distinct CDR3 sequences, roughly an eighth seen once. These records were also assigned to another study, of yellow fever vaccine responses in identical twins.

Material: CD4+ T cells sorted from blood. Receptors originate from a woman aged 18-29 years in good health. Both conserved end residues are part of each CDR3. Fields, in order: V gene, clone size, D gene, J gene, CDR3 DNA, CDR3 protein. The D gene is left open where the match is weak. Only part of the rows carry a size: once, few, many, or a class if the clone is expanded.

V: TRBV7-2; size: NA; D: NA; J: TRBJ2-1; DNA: TGTGCCAGCAAGGGGGGGAGCTCCTACAATGAGCAGTTCTTC; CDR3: CASKGGSSYNEQFF
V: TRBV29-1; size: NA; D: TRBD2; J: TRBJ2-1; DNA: TGCAGCGGGGGACTAGCGGAGACTAGCTCCTACAATGAGCAGTTCTTC; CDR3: CSGGLAETSSYNEQFF
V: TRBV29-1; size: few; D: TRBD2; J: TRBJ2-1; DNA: TGCAGCGTAATTAGCGGGAGCTATGAGCAGTTCTTC; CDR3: CSVISGSYEQFF
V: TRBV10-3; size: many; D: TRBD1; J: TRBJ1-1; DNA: TGTGCCATCAGAGGGGACAGCAACACTGAAGCTTTCTTT; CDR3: CAIRGDSNTEAFF
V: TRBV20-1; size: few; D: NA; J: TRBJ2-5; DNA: TGCAGCGGGGCTAGCGCACGGGGCGGAGAGACCCAGTACTTC; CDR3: CSGASARGGETQYF
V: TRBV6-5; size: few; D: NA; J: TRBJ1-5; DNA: TGTGCCAGCAGTTACGACGGAGTTAGCAATCAGCCCCAGCATTTT; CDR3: CASSYDGVSNQPQHF
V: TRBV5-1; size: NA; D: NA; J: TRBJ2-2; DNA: TGCGCCAGCAGCTCTAAATTAACAGGAAACACCGGGGAGCTGTTTTTT; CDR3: CASSSKLTGNTGELFF
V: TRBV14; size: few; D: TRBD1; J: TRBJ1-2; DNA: TGTGCCAGCAGCCAACAGGACAGGTGGGATGGCTACACCTTC; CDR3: CASSQQDRWDGYTF
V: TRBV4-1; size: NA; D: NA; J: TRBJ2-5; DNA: TGCGCCAGCAGCCAAGAATCGAGACTGCAAGAGACCCAGTACTTC; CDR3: CASSQESRLQETQYF
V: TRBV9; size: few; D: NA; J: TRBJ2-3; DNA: TGTGCCAGCAGCGTAGAGGGGACATCGGACTTGTCGCGTACGCAGTATTTT; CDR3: CASSVEGTSDLSRTQYF
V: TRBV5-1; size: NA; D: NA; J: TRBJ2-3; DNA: TGCGCCAGCAGCTTGTTAGGGGGGACTAGCACAGATACGCAGTATTTT; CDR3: CASSLLGGTSTDTQYF
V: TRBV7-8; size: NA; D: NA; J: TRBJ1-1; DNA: TGTGCCAGCAGCTTAAAGGGGGGGGGCACTGAAGCTTTCTTT; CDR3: CASSLKGGGTEAFF
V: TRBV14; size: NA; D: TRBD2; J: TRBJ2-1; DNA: TGTGCCAGCAGCCAAGTAGCGGGGGCCTACAATGAGCAGTTCTTC; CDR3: CASSQVAGAYNEQFF
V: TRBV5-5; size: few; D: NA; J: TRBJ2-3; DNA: TGTGCCAGCAGCTTGGATGGGGGAAAGACAGATACGCAGTATTTT; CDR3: CASSLDGGKTDTQYF
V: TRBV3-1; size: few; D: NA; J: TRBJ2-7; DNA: TGTGCCAGCAGCCAAGACATGACAGAGTACCACTACGAGCAGTACTTC; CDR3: CASSQDMTEYHYEQYF
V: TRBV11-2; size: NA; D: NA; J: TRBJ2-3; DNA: TGTGCCAGCAGCCGCACCTCGGGGGATACGCAGTATTTT; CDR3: CASSRTSGDTQYF
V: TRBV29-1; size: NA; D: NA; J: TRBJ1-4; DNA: TGCAGCGTCGCCGGGGGGACTAATGAAAAACTGTTTTTT; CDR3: CSVAGGTNEKLFF
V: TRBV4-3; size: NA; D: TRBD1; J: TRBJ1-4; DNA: TGCGCCAGCAGCCAGACCGGGACAGGGGAAGAAAAACTGTTTTTT; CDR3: CASSQTGTGEEKLFF
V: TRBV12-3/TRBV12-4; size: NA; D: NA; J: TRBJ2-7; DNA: TGTGCCAGCAGCAAGGTCCTGACCTACGAGCAGTACTTC; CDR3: CASSKVLTYEQYF
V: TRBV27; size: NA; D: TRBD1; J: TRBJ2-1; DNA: TGTGCCAGCAGTTTCTTATCCGGGACAGGGGGCCTTGAGCAGTTCTTC; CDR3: CASSFLSGTGGLEQFF
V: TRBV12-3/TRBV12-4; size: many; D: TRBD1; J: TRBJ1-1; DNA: TGTGCCAGCAGTTTGACCGGGACAGTCAACACTGAAGCTTTCTTT; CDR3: CASSLTGTVNTEAFF
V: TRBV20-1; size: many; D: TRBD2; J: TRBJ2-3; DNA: TGCAGTGCTAGTCCTCTAGCGGGGGGAGTCACAGATACGCAGTATTTT; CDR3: CSASPLAGGVTDTQYF
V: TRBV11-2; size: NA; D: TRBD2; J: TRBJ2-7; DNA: TGTGCCAGCAGCTCGAAGACTAGCAGCATATACGAGCAGTACTTC; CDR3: CASSSKTSSIYEQYF
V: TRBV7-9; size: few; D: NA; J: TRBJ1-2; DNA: TGTGCCAGCAGCTCCGTGGGGAGTTTGGGGGGCTACACCTTC; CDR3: CASSSVGSLGGYTF
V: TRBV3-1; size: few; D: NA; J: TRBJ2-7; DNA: TGTGCCAGCAGCCAAGAACAGTTGACGGAGCAGTACTTC; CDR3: CASSQEQLTEQYF
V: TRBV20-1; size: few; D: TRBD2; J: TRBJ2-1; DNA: TGCAGTGCTAGATCTAGCGGAACTACAAGAACAGAGCAGTTCTTC; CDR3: CSARSSGTTRTEQFF
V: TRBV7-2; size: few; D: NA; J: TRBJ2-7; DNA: TGTGCCAGCAGCTTAATGAGCCGGAGCCTAATTTACGAGCAGTACTTC; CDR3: CASSLMSRSLIYEQYF
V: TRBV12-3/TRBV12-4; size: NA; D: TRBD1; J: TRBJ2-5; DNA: TGTGCCAGCAGTTTACGGGGACAGGGAGGAGAGACCCAGTACTTC; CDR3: CASSLRGQGGETQYF
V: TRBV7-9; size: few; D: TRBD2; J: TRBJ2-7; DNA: TGTGCCAGCAGCCCCGGCGGGGGTTCATACGAGCAGTACTTC; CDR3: CASSPGGGSYEQYF
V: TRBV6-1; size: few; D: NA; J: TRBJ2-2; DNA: TGTGCCAGCAGTGAGGTCACGGGTTCGACCGGGGAGCTGTTTTTT; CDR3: CASSEVTGSTGELFF
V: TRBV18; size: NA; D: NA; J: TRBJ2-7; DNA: TGTGCCAGCTCACCGGGACGCAGCGGCTCCTACGAGCAGTACTTC; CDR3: CASSPGRSGSYEQYF
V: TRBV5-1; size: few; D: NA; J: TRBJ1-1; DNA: TGCGCCAGCAGCTTGGCCGCAGACTACCTTGAAGCTTTCTTT; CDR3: CASSLAADYLEAFF
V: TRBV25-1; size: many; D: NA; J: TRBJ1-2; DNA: TGTGCCAGCAGTCAGGCGGGGTATGGCTACACCTTC; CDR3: CASSQAGYGYTF
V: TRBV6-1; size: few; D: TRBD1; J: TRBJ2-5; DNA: TGTGCCAGCAGCGACCCGCGCAGGGGGCCGGGGGAGACCCAGTACTTC; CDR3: CASSDPRRGPGETQYF
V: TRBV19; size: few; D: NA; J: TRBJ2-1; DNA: TGTGCCAGTAGTATTGCGGCGGGACCTCTCGTCAATGAGCAGTTCTTC; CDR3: CASSIAAGPLVNEQFF
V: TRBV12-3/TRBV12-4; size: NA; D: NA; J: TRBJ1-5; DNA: TGTGCCAGCAGTCACCGGACTCAGGGTAGCAATCAGCCCCAGCATTTT; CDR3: CASSHRTQGSNQPQHF